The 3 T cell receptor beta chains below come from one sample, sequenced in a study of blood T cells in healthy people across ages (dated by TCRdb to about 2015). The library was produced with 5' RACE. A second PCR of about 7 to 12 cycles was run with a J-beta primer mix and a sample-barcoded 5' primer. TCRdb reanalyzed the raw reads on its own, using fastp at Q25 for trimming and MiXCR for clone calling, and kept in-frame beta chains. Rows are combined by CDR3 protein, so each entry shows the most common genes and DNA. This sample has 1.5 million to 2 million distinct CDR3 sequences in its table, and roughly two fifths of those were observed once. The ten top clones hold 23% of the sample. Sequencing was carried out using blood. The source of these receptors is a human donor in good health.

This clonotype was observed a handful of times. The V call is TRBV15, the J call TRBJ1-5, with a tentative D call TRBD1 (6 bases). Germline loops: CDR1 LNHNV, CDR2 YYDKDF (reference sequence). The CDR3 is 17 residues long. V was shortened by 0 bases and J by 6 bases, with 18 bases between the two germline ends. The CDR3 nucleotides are TGTGCCACCAGCAGAGATTCGGGGCAGGGGCTTTTTCAGCCCCAGCATTTT. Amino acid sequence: CATSRDSGQGLFQPQHF.

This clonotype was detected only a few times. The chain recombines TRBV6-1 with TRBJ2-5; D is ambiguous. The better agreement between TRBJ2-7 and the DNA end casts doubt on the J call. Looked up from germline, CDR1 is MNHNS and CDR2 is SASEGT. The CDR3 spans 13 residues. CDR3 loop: CASSPLQTYEQYF. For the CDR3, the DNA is TGTGCCAGCAGTCCTTTACAAACCTACGAGCAGTACTTC.

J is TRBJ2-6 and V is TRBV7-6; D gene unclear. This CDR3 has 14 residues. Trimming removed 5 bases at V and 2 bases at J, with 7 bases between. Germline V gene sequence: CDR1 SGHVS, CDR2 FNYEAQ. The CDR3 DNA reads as TGTGCCAGCAGCGCGGAACCTGGGGCCAACGTCCTGACTTTC. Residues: CASSAEPGANVLTF.